The entry that follows covers one T cell receptor beta chain sequence. TCRdb reanalysed the RT-PCR reads using MiXCR and keeps one entry per CDR3 protein. Among hundreds of thousands of distinct CDR3 sequences listed, approximately 7.6% were seen once. The source of the sample is a study of response to subunit inactivated influenza vaccine. Trimming cost V 2 bases and J 4 bases; bases outside gene matches: 16. CDR3 length equals 18 residues. CDR1 and CDR2 from the germline V gene are DFQATT and SNEGSKA (reference sequence). Sequenced material: PBMCs from blood, taken around 2 years after vaccination. The chain uses TRBV20-1 and TRBJ2-3, with 9 bases that match TRBD1. The source of this sequence is a man between 50 and 75 years old who received an inactivated influenza vaccine. CDR3 residues: CSARPPTKGQGFADTQYF. The CDR3 bases are TGCAGTGCTAGACCCCCTACCAAGGGACAGGGATTCGCAGATACGCAGTATTTT.